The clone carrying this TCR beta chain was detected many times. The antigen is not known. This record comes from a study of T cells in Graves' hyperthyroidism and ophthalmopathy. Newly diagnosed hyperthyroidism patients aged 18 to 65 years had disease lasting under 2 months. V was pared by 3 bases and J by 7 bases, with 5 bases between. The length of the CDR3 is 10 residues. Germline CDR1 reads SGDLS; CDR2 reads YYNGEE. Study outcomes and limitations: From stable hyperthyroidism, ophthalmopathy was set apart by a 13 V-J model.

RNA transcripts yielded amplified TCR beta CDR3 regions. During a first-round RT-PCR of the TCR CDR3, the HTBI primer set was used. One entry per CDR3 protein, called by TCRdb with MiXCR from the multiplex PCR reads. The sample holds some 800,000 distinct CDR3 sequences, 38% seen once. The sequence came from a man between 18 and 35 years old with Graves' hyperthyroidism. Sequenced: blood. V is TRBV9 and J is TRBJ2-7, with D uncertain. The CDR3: CASSASEQYF. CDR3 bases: TGTGCCAGCAGCGCTTCAGAGCAGTACTTC.